Listed below are T cell receptor beta chains from one sample, sequenced in a study of T-cell memory formation after mild COVID-19. One entry per CDR3 protein, called by TCRdb with MiXCR from the 5' RACE reads. The data contain under 600,000 distinct CDR3 sequences, 20% to 25% of them singletons. The specimen was PBMCs or a T cell subset sorted from them (not recorded which). These receptors were taken from an adult woman who had mild COVID-19 (a few samples of this study predate the infection). Cell type and time point are not known. The CDR3 runs from the conserved cysteine through the conserved F or W. The order of the fields is clone size, J gene, D gene, V gene, CDR3 DNA, CDR3 protein. The D gene is left open where the match is weak. The size of a clone is reported for some rows only, either as once, few or many, or as a class for expanded clones.

abundance: -
j_gene: TRBJ1-1
d_gene: -
v_gene: TRBV30
CDR3nt: TGTGCCTGGAGGTCTGGGACACTGGGAACTTTCTTT
CDR3aa: CAWRSGTLGTFF

abundance: -
j_gene: TRBJ1-5
d_gene: -
v_gene: TRBV4-2
CDR3nt: TGTGCCAGCAGCCAAGGATCGCTTAAGGAGCCCCAGCATTTT
CDR3aa: CASSQGSLKEPQHF

abundance: few
j_gene: TRBJ2-2
d_gene: -
v_gene: TRBV7-8
CDR3nt: TGTGCCAGCAGCTTTGGGGGCGGACTAACCACCGGGGAGCTGTTTTTT
CDR3aa: CASSFGGGLTTGELFF

abundance: few
j_gene: TRBJ2-1
d_gene: TRBD2
v_gene: TRBV11-2
CDR3nt: TGTGCCAGCAGCCTTGCATTTGTCGGGACTAGGATGTTCAATGAGCAGTTCTTC
CDR3aa: CASSLAFVGTRMFNEQFF

abundance: -
j_gene: TRBJ2-4
d_gene: -
v_gene: TRBV5-8
CDR3nt: TGTGCCAGCAGCTTGGGAGGATCCGGCGCCAAAAACATTCAGTACTTC
CDR3aa: CASSLGGSGAKNIQYF

abundance: few
j_gene: TRBJ1-5
d_gene: TRBD1
v_gene: TRBV10-3
CDR3nt: TGTGCCATCAGTGAGCCCGGGACAGGGGTTTCGTATCAGCCCCAGCATTTT
CDR3aa: CAISEPGTGVSYQPQHF

abundance: -
j_gene: TRBJ2-7
d_gene: -
v_gene: TRBV4-1
CDR3nt: TGCGCCAGCAGCCAGGGACTTGACTACGAGCAGTACTTC
CDR3aa: CASSQGLDYEQYF

abundance: few
j_gene: TRBJ1-5
d_gene: -
v_gene: TRBV4-2
CDR3nt: TGTGCCAGCAGCCAAGACACGGGTTCTCAGCCCCAGCATTTT
CDR3aa: CASSQDTGSQPQHF

abundance: -
j_gene: TRBJ2-7
d_gene: -
v_gene: TRBV7-9
CDR3nt: TGTGCCAGCAGCTTAGACCAGGGACTTCGATCCTACGAGCAGTACTTC
CDR3aa: CASSLDQGLRSYEQYF

abundance: few
j_gene: TRBJ1-3
d_gene: -
v_gene: TRBV4-1
CDR3nt: TGCGCCAGCAGCCAACCCTCGGGGGCCCCCTTTAACACCATATATTTT
CDR3aa: CASSQPSGAPFNTIYF

abundance: few
j_gene: TRBJ2-7
d_gene: -
v_gene: TRBV5-1
CDR3nt: TGCGCCAGCAGCGGCCGGGACGGAAGTATCGACGAGCAGTACTTC
CDR3aa: CASSGRDGSIDEQYF

abundance: -
j_gene: TRBJ2-3
d_gene: -
v_gene: TRBV20-1
CDR3nt: TGCAGTGGGGGGCCGGGGATCCCAGATACGCAGTATTTT
CDR3aa: CSGGPGIPDTQYF

abundance: -
j_gene: TRBJ2-1
d_gene: -
v_gene: TRBV7-9
CDR3nt: TGTGCCAGCAGCTCACCCGAGGGCTCCTACAATGAGCAGTTCTTC
CDR3aa: CASSSPEGSYNEQFF